The 27 T cell receptor beta chains listed next were all sequenced from one sample in a study of T cell changes during pregnancy in multiple sclerosis. Only in-frame clones appear in the TCRdb table, and some are missing; sequencing was by immunoSEQ multiplex PCR. The repertoire holds 60,000 or so clones, with 89% as singletons. The sequencing here drew on peripheral blood, taken in the first trimester of pregnancy. The receptors here all came from a female donor with multiple sclerosis, enrolled in a pregnancy study.

The rearrangement links TRBV5-6 to TRBJ1-2; TRBD1 might be the D (6 bases). Germline V gene lookup returns CDR1 SGHDT and CDR2 YYEEEE. The V and J ends lost 4 bases and 8 bases respectively, with 15 bases between them. CDR3 length: 13 residues. The CDR3 DNA follows: TGTGCCAGCAGCGGGCAGGGGCTCTACGGCTACACCTTC. Protein: CASSGQGLYGYTF.

V and J are TRBV6-5 and TRBJ1-2; D uncertain. The V gene's germline CDR1 is MNHEY and CDR2 SVGAGI. Trimming shortened V by 0 bases and J by 1 base, and 12 bases separated the two germline ends. This CDR3 is built from 16 residues. The CDR3 here is CASSYSWNGDNYGYTF. CDR3 bases: TGTGCCAGCAGTTACTCTTGGAACGGGGATAACTATGGCTACACCTTC.

This sequence joins TRBV18 and TRBJ2-4; D possibly corresponds to TRBD2 (6 bases). The germline V and J ends were trimmed by 2 bases and 10 bases, with 12 bases remaining between them. Germline V lookup: CDR1 KGHSH, CDR2 LQKENI. The CDR3 loop spans 13 amino acids. CDR3 nucleotide sequence: TGTGCCAGCTCACCAACGGAGGGAGAAATTCAGTACTTC. It encodes CASSPTEGEIQYF. Using reference TRBV18 and TRBJ2-4 for the parts outside the CDR3, the full variable domain is NAGVMQNPRHLVRRRGQEARLRCSPMKGHSHVYWYRQLPEEGLKFMVYLQKENIIDESGMPKERFSAEFPKEGPSILRIQQVVRGDSAAYFCASSPTEGEIQYFGAGTRLSVL.

In its sample, this clone was seen once. The V gene is TRBV5-6, the J gene TRBJ2-7, with a tentative D call TRBD2 (6 bases). Germline CDR1 SGHDT, CDR2 YYEEEE. Trimming cost V 0 bases and J 1 base, with 11 bases left between them. The CDR3 totals 15 residues. The CDR3 sequence: CASSLGLGGSYEQYF. As DNA, the CDR3 is TGTGCCAGCAGCTTGGGACTGGGGGGTTCCTACGAGCAGTACTTC. The full variable domain, completed using reference TRBV5-6 and TRBJ2-7, is DAGVTQSPTHLIKTRGQQVTLRCSPKSGHDTVSWYQQALGQGPQFIFQYYEEEERQRGNFPDRFSGHQFPNYSSELNVNALLLGDSALYLCASSLGLGGSYEQYFGPGTRLTVT.

This rearrangement joins TRBV30 to TRBJ1-1; 7 bases agree with TRBD1. The CDR3 runs 16 residues. With 2 bases clipped from V and 4 bases from J, the junction kept 13 bases outside the gene matches. Looked up from germline, CDR1 is GTSNPN and CDR2 is SVGIG (reference sequence). The CDR3 DNA is TGTGCCTGGAGTACAGGGGCGCTACCAGGATCCACTGAAGCTTTCTTT. Its translation is CAWSTGALPGSTEAFF.

The chain is built from TRBV6-5 and TRBJ2-7; D perhaps matches TRBD2 (5 bases). Trimming took 8 bases from V and 2 from J, leaving 16 bases between them. Germline values: CDR1 MNHEY, CDR2 SVGAGI. This CDR3 contains 14 residues. CDR3 sequence (DNA): TGTGCCAGCTCATTGGGTACGGAGGCCTACGAGCAGTACTTC. Translating gives CASSLGTEAYEQYF.

The chain recombines TRBV4-3 with TRBJ2-1; TRBD1 might be the D (6 bases). CDR1 and CDR2 from the germline V gene are LGHNA and YSLEER. V lost 5 bases, J lost 6 bases, and 20 bases lay in between. This CDR3 comprises 16 residues. CDR3 nucleotide sequence: TGCGCCAGCAGCGAGGAACAGGGTAATCATGTCAATGAGCAGTTCTTC. Amino acid sequence: CASSEEQGNHVNEQFF.

This clone was recorded only once. This rearrangement joins TRBV7-9 to TRBJ1-4, with 9 bases fitting TRBD1. J was trimmed by 6 bases and V by 5 bases; bases with no gene match: 4. In germline, CDR1 is SEHNR, CDR2 FQNEAQ (reference sequence). The CDR3 covers 14 residues. The CDR3 bases are TGTGCCAGCAGCCTCGGGACAGGGCATGAAAAACTGTTTTTT. Translating it yields CASSLGTGHEKLFF.

Of note for this clone: At the DNA level, this CDR3 is encoded by other sequences in the same sample as well. CDR3 DNA sequence: TGTGCCAGCAGCTTATCTTCGGACAATGAGCAGTTCTTC. Translated: CASSLSSDNEQFF. The chain is built from TRBV7-2 and TRBJ2-1; D remains ambiguous. V was pared by 2 bases and J by 5 bases, with 7 bases between. The CDR3 is 13 amino acids. CDR1 is SGHTA, CDR2 FQGNSA, per germline. Full variable domain (missing parts from reference TRBV7-2 and TRBJ2-1): GAGVSQSPSNKVTEKGKDVELRCDPISGHTALYWYRQSLGQGLEFLIYFQGNSAPDKSGLPSDRFSAERTGGSVSTLTIQRTQQEDSAVYLCASSLSSDNEQFFGPGTRLTVL.

V and J are TRBV7-3 and TRBJ1-6, with D possibly matching TRBD1 (5 bases). Deletions cut 1 base from V and 8 bases from J, with 12 bases between. CDR1 and CDR2 (germline): SGHTA, FQGTGA. This CDR3 is built from 15 residues. The CDR3 loop is CASSLIGARDSPLHF. CDR3 coding DNA: TGTGCCAGCAGCTTAATAGGCGCCAGGGATTCACCCCTCCACTTT.

This clone is medium-sized (0.01 to 0.1%) in the sample. V is TRBV27 and J is TRBJ1-1; unclear D gene. Germline loops: CDR1 MNHEY, CDR2 SMNVEV (reference sequence). This CDR3 has 11 amino acids. Trimming pared 7 bases from V and 7 bases from J, leaving 10 bases between. CDR3 in amino acids: CASKREDEAFF. The CDR3 DNA reads as TGTGCCAGCAAGAGGGAGGATGAAGCTTTCTTT.

The chain links TRBV7-9 to TRBJ1-5; possibly TRBD1 for D (6 bases). Germline V gene data show CDR1 as SEHNR and CDR2 as FQNEAQ (reference sequence). The CDR3 runs 14 residues. V lost 3 bases, J lost 3 bases, and 9 bases lay in between. Written as DNA, the CDR3 is TGTGCCAGCAGCTTTGGGGGCACCAATCAGCCCCAGCATTTT. Translation: CASSFGGTNQPQHF.

The chain joins TRBV28 to TRBJ1-1, with TRBD1 matching 8 bases. Trimming removed 8 bases from V and 5 bases from J; junction bases left unmatched: 19. The germline gives CDR1 MDHEN, CDR2 SYDVKM. This CDR3 region has 17 residues. Here the CDR3 DNA reads TGTGCCAGCGCAGGACAGGGCCCGGGGTCCGTGAGGACTGAAGCTTTCTTT. Residues: CASAGQGPGSVRTEAFF.

The chain uses TRBV4-1 and TRBJ1-2; the match to TRBD1 covers 7 bases. The CDR3 totals 13 residues. V gave up 4 bases and J gave up 2 bases; unmatched junction bases: 1. Germline assignment: CDR1 MGHRA and CDR2 YSYEKL. This CDR3 is CASSPDRNYGYTF. The CDR3 DNA sequence: TGCGCCAGCAGCCCGGACAGGAACTATGGCTACACCTTC.

The chain links TRBV10-3 to TRBJ1-3; D not certain. Germline V lookup: CDR1 ENHRY, CDR2 SYGVKD. This CDR3 comprises 10 residues. Trimming stripped 10 bases from V and 8 bases from J, with 9 bases between. The CDR3 region is CATGSDTIYF. CDR3 DNA: TGTGCCACCGGTTCGGACACCATATATTTT.

This sequence joins TRBV10-3 and TRBJ1-1; the match to TRBD1 covers 7 bases. Germline-derived CDR1 and CDR2 are ENHRY and SYGVKD. Unmatched junction bases numbered 2, after V lost 2 bases and J lost 5 bases. The CDR3 contains 13 residues. For the CDR3, the DNA is TGTGCCATCAGTGAGGGACAGGATACTGAAGCTTTCTTT. It yields the protein CAISEGQDTEAFF.

The gene calls are TRBV5-6 and TRBJ1-2; 7 bases are shared with TRBD1. Germline V gives CDR1 SGHDT, CDR2 YYEEEE. J was trimmed by 5 bases and V by 3 bases; bases with no gene match: 7. The CDR3 is made up of 14 amino acids. The CDR3 loop reads CASSSGTDIYGYTF. The CDR3 DNA reads as TGTGCCAGCAGCTCCGGGACAGACATATATGGCTACACCTTC.

The genes are TRBV19 and TRBJ2-2, with 7 nucleotides matching TRBD1. This CDR3 comprises 15 residues. V was clipped by 10 bases and J by 7 bases; unmatched bases: 15. The germline gives CDR1 LNHDA, CDR2 SQIVND (reference sequence). Here the CDR3 reads CATRRTTGFIGELFF. The CDR3 DNA is TGTGCCACCCGGAGAACGACAGGGTTTATCGGGGAGCTGTTTTTT.

This chain connects TRBV2 to TRBJ1-3; 9 bases agree with TRBD1. The ends lost 9 bases at V and 9 bases at J; junction bases unmatched: 6. CDR3 length: 12 amino acids. Germline CDR1 reads SNHLY; CDR2 reads FYNNEI. This CDR3 is CASKGQGGTIYF. The DNA for the CDR3 is TGTGCCAGTAAGGGACAGGGAGGCACCATATATTTT.

The CDR3 DNA reads as TGCGCCAGCAGCCCTAGACTAGCGGGAGGATTCGGGGAGCTGTTTTTT. Its translation: CASSPRLAGGFGELFF. The chain combines TRBV5-1 with TRBJ2-2; the match to TRBD2 covers 13 bases. The germline gives CDR1 SGHRS, CDR2 YFSETQ. There are 16 residues in the CDR3. V lost 4 bases to trimming and J lost 7 bases; unmatched junction nucleotides: 7.

The rearrangement joins TRBV18 to TRBJ1-1; D not certain. The V end lost 6 bases, the J end lost 3 bases, and 14 bases lay between the germline ends. The germline V gene has CDR1 KGHSH and CDR2 LQKENI. The CDR3 runs to 14 residues. This chain's CDR3 is CASSPISEDTEAFF. In nucleotides, the CDR3 is TGTGCCAGCTCCCCAATCTCGGAGGACACTGAAGCTTTCTTT.

V usage is TRBV6-1 and J usage is TRBJ2-1; weak D call: TRBD1 (5 bases). The CDR3 totals 14 residues. Looked up from germline, CDR1 is MNHNS and CDR2 is SASEGT. V dropped 6 bases and J dropped 3 bases, with 12 bases sitting between them. The CDR3 bases are TGTGCCAGCAGCCCACCGACAGACTACAATGAGCAGTTCTTC. Encoded protein: CASSPPTDYNEQFF.

Worth noting for this clone: Since no conserved phenylalanine or tryptophan closes the CDR3, a read error is the likely cause. The rearrangement links TRBV15 to TRBJ2-3, with 9 bases identical to TRBD1. Germline V lookup: CDR1 LNHNV, CDR2 YYDKDF (reference sequence). After removal of 5 bases from V and 6 bases from J, the junction contained 9 bases not matched to a gene. The CDR3 length is 15 residues. This chain's CDR3 is CATSGGTGIADTQYL. The CDR3, as DNA: TGTGCCACCAGCGGCGGGACAGGGATCGCGGATACGCAGTATCTT.

The gene calls are TRBV9 and TRBJ2-1; D is perhaps TRBD2 (5 bases). V was clipped by 2 bases and J by 10 bases, with 13 bases between them. This CDR3 has 13 amino acids. Germline values: CDR1 SGDLS, CDR2 YYNGEE. The CDR3 loop reads CASSVTRVGEQFF. DNA for the CDR3: TGTGCCAGCAGCGTCACTAGGGTCGGGGAGCAGTTCTTC.

Written as DNA, the CDR3 is TGTGCCAGCAGCGTAGACCGGGCGGGAGGAGATACGCAGTATTTT. This gives the protein CASSVDRAGGDTQYF. V usage is TRBV9 and J usage is TRBJ2-3, with TRBD2 matching 8 bases. The CDR3 spans 15 residues. V trimming: 0 bases; J trimming: 5 bases; junction bases outside the gene matches: 5. Germline CDR1 SGDLS, CDR2 YYNGEE.

J is TRBJ1-5 and V is TRBV18, with TRBD1 identical over 10 bases. V lost 5 bases, J lost 3 bases, and 7 bases stayed unmatched. The germline CDR1 and CDR2 sequences are KGHSH and LQKENI. The CDR3 is 16 amino acids. The CDR3 region is CASSVSGQGLNQPQHF. DNA of the CDR3: TGTGCCAGCTCAGTATCGGGACAGGGGCTCAATCAGCCCCAGCATTTT. The entire variable domain, with the rest obtained from reference TRBV18 and TRBJ1-5, is as follows: NAGVMQNPRHLVRRRGQEARLRCSPMKGHSHVYWYRQLPEEGLKFMVYLQKENIIDESGMPKERFSAEFPKEGPSILRIQQVVRGDSAAYFCASSVSGQGLNQPQHFGDGTRLSIL.

The chain recombines TRBV19 with TRBJ2-1; TRBD2 matches at 10 bases. The V and J ends lost 5 bases and 4 bases, in that order; junction bases with no gene match: 5. The CDR3 totals 15 residues. Germline lookup yields CDR1 LNHDA and CDR2 SQIVND (reference sequence). CDR3 DNA: TGTGCCAGTAGTGCTAGCGGGGGAACGTACAATGAGCAGTTCTTC. As protein: CASSASGGTYNEQFF. Supplemented by reference TRBV19 and TRBJ2-1, the full variable domain reads DGGITQSPKYLFRKEGQNVTLSCEQNLNHDAMYWYRQDPGQGLRLIYYSQIVNDFQKGDIAEGYSVSREKKESFPLTVTSAQKNPTAFYLCASSASGGTYNEQFFGPGTRLTVL.